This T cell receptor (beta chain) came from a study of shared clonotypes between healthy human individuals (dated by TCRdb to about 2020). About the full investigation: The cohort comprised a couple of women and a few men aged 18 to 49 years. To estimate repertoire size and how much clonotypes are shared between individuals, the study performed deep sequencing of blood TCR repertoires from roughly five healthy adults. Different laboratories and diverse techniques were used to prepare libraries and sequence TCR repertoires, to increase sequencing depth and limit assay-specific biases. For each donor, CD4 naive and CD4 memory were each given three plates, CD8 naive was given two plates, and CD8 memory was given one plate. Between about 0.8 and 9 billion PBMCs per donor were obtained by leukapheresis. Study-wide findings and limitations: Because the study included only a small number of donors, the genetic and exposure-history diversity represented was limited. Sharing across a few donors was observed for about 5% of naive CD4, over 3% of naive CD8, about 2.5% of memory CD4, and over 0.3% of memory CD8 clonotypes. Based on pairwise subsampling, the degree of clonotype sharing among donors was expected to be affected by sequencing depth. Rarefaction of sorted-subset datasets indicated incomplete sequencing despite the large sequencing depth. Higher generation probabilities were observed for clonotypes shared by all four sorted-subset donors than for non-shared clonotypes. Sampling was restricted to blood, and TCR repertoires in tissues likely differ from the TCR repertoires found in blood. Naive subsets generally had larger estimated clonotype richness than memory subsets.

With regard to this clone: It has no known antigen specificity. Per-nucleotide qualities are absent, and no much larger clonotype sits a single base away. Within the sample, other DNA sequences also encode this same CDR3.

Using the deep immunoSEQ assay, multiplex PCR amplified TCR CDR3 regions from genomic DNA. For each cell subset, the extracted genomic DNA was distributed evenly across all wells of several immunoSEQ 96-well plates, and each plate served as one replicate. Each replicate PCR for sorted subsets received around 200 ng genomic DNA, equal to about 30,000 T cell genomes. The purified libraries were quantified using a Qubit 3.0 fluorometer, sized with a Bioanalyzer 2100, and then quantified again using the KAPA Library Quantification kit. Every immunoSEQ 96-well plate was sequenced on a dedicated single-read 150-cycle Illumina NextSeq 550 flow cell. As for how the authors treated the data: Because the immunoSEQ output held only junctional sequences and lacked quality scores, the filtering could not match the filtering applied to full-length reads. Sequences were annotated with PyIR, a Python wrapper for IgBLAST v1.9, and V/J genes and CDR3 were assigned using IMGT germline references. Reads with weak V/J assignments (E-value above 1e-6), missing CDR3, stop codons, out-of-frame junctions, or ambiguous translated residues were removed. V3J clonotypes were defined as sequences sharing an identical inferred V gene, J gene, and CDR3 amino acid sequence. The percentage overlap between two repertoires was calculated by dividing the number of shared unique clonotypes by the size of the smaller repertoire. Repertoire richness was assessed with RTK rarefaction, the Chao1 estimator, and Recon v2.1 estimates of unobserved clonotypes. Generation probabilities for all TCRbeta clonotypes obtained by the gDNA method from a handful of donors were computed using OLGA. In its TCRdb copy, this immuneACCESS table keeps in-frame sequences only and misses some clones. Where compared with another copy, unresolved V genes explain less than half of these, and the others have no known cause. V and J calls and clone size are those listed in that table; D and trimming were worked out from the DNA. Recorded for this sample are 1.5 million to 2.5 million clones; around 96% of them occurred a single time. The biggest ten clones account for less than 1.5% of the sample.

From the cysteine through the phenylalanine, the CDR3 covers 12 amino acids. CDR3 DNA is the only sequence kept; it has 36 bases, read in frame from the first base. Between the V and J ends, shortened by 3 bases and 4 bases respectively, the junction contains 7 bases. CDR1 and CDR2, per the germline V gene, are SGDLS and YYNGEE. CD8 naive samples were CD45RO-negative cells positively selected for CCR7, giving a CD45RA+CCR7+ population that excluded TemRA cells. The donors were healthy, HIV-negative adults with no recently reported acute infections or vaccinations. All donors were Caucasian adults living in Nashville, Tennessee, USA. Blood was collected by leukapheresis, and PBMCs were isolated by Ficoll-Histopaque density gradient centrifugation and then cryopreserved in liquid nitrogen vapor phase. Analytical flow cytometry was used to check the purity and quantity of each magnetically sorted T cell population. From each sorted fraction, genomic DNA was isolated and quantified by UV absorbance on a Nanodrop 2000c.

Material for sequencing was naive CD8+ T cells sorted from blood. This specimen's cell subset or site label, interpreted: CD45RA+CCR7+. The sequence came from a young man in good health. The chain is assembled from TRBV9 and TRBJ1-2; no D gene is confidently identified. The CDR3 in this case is CASSEGGYGYTF. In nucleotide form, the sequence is TGTGCCAGCAGCGAGGGAGGCTATGGCTACACCTTC. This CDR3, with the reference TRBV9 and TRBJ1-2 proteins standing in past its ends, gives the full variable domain DSGVTQTPKHLITATGQRVTLRCSPRSGDLSVYWYQQSLDQGLQFLIQYYNGEERAKGNILERFSAQQFPDLHSELNLSSLELGDSALYFCASSEGGYGYTFGSGTRLTVV.